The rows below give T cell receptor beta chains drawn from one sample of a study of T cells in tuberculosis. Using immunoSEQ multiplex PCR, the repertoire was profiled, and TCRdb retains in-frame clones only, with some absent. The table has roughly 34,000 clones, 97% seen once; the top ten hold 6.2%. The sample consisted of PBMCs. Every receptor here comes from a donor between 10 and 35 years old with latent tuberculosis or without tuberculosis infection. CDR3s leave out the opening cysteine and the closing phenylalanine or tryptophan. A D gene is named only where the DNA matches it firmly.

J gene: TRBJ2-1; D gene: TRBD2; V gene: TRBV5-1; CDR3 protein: ASSGASGSSYNEQF
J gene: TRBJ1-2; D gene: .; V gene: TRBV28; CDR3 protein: ASSLRGGNNYGYT
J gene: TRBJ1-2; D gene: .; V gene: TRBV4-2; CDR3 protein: ASSPRGYGYT
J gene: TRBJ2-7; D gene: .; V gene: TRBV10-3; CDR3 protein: AIRQGTSFSYEQY
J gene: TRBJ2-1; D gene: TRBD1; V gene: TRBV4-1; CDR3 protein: ASSQVAGGSYNEQF
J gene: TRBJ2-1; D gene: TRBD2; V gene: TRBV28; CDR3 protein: ASSLGPTAGVSNEQF
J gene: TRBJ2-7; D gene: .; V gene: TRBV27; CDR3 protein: ASKSVFSGEQY
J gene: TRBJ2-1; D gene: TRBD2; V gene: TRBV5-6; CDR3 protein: ASSRYSGLADNEQF
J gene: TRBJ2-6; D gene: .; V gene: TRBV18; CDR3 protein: ASSPKQGLSSGANVLT
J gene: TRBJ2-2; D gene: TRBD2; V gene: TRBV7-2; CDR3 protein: ASSLGTSGNTGELF
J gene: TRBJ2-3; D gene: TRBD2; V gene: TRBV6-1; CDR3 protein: ASSELIAGGSTDTQY
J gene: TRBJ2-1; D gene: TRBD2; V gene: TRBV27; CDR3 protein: ASRFASGTTYNEQF
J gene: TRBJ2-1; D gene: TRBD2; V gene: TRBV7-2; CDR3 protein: AKASGRYNEQF
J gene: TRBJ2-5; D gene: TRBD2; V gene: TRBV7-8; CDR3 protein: ASRLDGGEGTQY
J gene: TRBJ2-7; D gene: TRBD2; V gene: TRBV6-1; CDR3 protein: ASSDPSGYEQY
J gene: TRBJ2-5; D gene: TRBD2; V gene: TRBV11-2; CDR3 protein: ASSQGSGGAEVETQY
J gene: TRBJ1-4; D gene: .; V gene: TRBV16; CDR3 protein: ASSQSVSLGEKLF
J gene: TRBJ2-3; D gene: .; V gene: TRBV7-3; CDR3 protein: ASSITASTDTQY
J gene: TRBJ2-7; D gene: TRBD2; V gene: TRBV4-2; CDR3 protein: ASSQDLAGGNEQY